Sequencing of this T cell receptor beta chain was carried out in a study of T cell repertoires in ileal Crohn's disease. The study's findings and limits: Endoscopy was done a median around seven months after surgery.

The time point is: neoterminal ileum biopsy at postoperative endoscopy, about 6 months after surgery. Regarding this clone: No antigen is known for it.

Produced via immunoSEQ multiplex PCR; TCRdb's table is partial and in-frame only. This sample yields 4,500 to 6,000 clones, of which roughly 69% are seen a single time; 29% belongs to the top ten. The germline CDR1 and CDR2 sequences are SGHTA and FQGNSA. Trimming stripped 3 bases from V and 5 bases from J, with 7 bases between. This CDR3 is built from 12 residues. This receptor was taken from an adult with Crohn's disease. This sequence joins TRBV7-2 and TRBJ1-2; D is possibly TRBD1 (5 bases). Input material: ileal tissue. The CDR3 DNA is TGTGCCAGCAGCTTGCAGGGTTATGGCTACACCTTC. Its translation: CASSLQGYGYTF.